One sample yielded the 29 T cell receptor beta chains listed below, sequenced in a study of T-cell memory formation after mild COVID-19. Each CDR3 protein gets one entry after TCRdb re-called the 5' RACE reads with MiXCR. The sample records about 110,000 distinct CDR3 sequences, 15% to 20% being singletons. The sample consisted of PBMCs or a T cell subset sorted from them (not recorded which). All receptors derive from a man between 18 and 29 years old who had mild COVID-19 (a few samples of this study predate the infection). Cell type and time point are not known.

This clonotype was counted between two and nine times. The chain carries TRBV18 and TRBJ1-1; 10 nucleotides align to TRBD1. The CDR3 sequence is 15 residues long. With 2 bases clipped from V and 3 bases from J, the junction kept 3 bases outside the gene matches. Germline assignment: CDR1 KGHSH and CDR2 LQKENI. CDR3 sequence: CASSPRGTGDTEAFF. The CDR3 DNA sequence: TGTGCCAGCTCACCAAGGGGGACAGGGGACACTGAAGCTTTCTTT.

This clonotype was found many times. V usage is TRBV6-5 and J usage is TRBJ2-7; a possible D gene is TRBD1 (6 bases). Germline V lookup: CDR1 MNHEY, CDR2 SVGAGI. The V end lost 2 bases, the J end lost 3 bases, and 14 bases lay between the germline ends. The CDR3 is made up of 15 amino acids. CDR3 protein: CASSYSATGSYEQYF. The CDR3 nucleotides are TGTGCCAGCAGTTACAGTGCTACAGGGAGCTACGAGCAGTACTTC.

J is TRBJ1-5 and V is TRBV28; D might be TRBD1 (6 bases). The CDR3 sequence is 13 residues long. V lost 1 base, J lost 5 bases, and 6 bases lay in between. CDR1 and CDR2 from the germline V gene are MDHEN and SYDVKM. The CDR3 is CASSLYRDQPQHF. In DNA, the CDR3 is TGTGCCAGCAGTTTATACAGGGATCAGCCCCAGCATTTT.

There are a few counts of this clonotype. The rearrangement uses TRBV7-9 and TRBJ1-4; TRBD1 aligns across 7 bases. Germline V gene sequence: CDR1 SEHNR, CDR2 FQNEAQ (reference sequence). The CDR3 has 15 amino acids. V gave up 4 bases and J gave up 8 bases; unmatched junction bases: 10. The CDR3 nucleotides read TGTGCCAGCAGCTCCGGTACAGGGGAGGTCGAAAAACTGTTTTTT. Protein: CASSSGTGEVEKLFF.

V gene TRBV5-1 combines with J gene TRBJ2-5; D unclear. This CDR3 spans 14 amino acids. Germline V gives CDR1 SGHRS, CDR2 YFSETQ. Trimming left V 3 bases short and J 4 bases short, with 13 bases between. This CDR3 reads CASSSTVELETQYF. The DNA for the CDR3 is TGCGCCAGCAGCTCCACCGTGGAGTTAGAGACCCAGTACTTC.

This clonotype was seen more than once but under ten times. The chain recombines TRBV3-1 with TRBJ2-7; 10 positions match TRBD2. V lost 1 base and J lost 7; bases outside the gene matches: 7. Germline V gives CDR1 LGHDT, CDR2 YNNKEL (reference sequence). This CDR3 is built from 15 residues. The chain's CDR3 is CASSQGTLAGVEQYV. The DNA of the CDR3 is TGTGCCAGCAGCCAAGGAACGCTAGCGGGGGTTGAGCAGTACGTC.

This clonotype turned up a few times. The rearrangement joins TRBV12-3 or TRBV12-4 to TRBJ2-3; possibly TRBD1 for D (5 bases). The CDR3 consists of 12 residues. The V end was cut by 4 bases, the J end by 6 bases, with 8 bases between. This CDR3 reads CASSWGQDTQYF. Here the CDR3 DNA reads TGTGCCAGCAGTTGGGGCCAGGATACGCAGTATTTT.

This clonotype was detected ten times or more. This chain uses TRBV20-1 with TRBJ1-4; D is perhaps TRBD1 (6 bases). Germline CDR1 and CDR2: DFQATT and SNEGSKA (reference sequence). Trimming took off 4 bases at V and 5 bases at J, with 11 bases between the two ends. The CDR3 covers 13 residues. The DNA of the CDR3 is TGCAGTGCTAAGGGGGGTCCCAATGAAAAACTGTTTTTT. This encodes CSAKGGPNEKLFF.

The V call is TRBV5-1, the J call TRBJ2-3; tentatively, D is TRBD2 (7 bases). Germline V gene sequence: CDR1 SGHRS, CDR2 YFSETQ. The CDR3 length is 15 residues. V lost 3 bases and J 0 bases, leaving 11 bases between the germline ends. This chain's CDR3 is CASSSGGHSTDTQYF. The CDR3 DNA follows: TGCGCCAGCAGCTCGGGGGGACACAGCACAGATACGCAGTATTTT.

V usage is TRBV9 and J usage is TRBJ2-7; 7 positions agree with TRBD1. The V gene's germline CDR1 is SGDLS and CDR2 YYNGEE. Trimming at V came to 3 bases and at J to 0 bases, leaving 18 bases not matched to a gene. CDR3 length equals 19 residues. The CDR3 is CASSAPGATGVPFSYEQYV. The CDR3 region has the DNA TGTGCCAGCAGCGCGCCGGGCGCAACAGGGGTCCCCTTCTCCTACGAGCAGTACGTC.

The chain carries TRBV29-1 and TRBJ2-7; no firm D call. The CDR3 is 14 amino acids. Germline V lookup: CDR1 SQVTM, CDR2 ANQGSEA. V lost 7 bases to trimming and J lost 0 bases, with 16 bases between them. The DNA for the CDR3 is TGCAGCGGGCAGTATTCCGCGAGCTCCTACGAGCAGTACGTC. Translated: CSGQYSASSYEQYV.

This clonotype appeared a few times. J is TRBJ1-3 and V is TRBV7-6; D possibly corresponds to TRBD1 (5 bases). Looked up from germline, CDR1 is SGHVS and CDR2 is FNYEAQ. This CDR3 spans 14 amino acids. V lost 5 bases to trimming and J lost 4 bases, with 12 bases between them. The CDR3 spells CASSPGGVGNTIYF. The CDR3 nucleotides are TGTGCCAGCAGCCCCGGGGGGGTCGGAAACACCATATATTTT.

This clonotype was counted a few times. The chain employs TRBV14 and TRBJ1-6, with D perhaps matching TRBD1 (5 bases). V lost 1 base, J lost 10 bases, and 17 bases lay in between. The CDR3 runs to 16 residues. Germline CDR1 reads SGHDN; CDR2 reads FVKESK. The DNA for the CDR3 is TGTGCCAGCAGCCAAGGCGCAGGGCGAGTTGGGTCACCCCTCCACTTT. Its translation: CASSQGAGRVGSPLHF.

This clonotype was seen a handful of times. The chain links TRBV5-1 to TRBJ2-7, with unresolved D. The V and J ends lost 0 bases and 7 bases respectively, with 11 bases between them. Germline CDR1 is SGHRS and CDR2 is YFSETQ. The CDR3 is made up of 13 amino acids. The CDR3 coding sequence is TGCGCCAGCAGCTTGGAAAGGCTTAAGGAGCAGTACTTC. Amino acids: CASSLERLKEQYF.

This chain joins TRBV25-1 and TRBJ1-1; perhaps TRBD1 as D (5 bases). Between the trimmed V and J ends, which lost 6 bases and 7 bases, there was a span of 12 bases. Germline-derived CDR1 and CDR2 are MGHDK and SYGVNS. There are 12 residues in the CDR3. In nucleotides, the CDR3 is TGTGCCAGCAGGGGGCCAGGGCATGAAGCTTTCTTT. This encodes CASRGPGHEAFF.

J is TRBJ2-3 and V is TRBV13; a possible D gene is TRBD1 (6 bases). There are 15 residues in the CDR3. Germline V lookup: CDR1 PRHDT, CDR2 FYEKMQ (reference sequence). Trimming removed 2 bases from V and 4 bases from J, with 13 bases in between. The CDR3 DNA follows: TGTGCCAGCAGCTTACATCAGGGGAGCCCAGATACGCAGTATTTT. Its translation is CASSLHQGSPDTQYF.

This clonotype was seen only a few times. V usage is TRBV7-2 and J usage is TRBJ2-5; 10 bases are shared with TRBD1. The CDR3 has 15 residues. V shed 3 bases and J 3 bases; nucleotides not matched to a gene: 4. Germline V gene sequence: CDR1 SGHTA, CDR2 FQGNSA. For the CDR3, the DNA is TGTGCCAGCAGCTTTATGGGGACAGGGGAAGAGACCCAGTACTTC. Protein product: CASSFMGTGEETQYF.

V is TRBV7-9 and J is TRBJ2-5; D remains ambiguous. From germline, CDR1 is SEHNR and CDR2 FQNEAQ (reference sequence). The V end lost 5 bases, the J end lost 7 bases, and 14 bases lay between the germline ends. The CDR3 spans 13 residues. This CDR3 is CASSPDLGGTQYF. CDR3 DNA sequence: TGTGCCAGCAGCCCGGATCTAGGTGGGACCCAGTACTTC.

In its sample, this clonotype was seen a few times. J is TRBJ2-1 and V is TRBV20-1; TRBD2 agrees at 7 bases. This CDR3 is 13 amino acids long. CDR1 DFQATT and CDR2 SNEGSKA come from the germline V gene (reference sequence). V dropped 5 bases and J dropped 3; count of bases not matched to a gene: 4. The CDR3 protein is CSACRDYYNEQFF. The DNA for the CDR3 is TGCAGTGCTTGTCGGGACTACTACAATGAGCAGTTCTTC.

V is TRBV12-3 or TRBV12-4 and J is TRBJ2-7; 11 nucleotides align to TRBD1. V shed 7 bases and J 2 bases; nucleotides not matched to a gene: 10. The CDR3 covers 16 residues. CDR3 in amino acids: CASTQWTGGVAYEQYF. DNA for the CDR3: TGTGCCAGCACCCAGTGGACAGGGGGCGTCGCCTACGAGCAGTACTTC.

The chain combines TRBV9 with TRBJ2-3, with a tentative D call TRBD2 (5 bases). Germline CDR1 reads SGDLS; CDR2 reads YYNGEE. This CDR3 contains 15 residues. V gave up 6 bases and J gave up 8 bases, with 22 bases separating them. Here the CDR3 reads CASTLGGYGEGTQYF. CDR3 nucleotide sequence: TGTGCCAGCACCCTAGGCGGATACGGCGAGGGTACGCAGTATTTT.

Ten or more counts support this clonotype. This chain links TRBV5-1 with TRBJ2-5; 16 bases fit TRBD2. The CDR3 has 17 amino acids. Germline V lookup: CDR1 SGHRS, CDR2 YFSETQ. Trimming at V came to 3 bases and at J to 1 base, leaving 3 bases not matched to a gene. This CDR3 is CASSSGTSGGAQETQYF. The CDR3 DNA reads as TGCGCCAGCAGCTCGGGGACTAGCGGGGGGGCCCAAGAGACCCAGTACTTC.

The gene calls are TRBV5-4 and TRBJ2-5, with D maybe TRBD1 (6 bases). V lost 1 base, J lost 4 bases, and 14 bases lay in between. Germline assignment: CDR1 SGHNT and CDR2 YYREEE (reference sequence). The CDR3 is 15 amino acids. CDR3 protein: CASSLPGTHLETQYF. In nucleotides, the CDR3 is TGTGCCAGCAGCTTGCCCGGGACACATCTAGAGACCCAGTACTTC.

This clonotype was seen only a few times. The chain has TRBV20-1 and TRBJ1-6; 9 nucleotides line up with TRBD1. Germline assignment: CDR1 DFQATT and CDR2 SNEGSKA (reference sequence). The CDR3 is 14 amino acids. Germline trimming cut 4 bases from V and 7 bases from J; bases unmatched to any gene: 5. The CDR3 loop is CSATQGANNSPLHF. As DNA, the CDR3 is TGCAGTGCTACACAGGGGGCGAACAATTCACCCCTCCACTTT.

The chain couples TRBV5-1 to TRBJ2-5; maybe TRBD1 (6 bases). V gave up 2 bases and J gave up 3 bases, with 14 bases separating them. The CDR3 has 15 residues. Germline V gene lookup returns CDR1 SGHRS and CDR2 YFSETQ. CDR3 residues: CASSLQGGYEETQYF. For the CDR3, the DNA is TGCGCCAGCAGCTTACAGGGCGGCTACGAAGAGACCCAGTACTTC.

The CDR3 loop reads CSARPTSGGAQETQYF. CDR3 sequence (DNA): TGCAGTGCTAGACCGACTAGCGGGGGGGCCCAAGAGACCCAGTACTTC. The genes are TRBV20-1 and TRBJ2-5; 14 nucleotides align to TRBD2. The CDR3 loop spans 16 amino acids. V gave up 2 bases and J gave up 1 base; unmatched junction bases: 3. Germline values: CDR1 DFQATT, CDR2 SNEGSKA (reference sequence).

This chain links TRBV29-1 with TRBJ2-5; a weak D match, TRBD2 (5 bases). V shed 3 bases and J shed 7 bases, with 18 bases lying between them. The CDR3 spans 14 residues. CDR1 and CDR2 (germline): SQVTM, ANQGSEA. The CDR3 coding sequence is TGCAGCGTTGACCTAAGAGGACTCGAGGGGACCCAGTACTTC. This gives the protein CSVDLRGLEGTQYF.

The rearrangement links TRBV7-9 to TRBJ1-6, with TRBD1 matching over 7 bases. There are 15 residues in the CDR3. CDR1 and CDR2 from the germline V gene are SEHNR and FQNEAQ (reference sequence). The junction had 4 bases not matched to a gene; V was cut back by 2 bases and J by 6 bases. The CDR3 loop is CASSLRQGGNSPLHF. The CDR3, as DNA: TGTGCCAGCAGCTTAAGGCAGGGGGGTAATTCACCCCTCCACTTT.

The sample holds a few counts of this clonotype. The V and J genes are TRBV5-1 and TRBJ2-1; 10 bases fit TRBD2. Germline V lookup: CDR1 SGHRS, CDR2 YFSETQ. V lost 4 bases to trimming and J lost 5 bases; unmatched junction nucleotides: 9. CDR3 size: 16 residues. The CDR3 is CASSALLAGGHNEQFF. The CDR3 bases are TGCGCCAGCAGCGCCCTTTTAGCGGGGGGCCACAATGAGCAGTTCTTC.